One sample yielded the 23 T cell receptor beta chains listed below, sequenced in a study of blood T cell repertoires in COVID-19 (TCRdb year 2020). Library prep was done by the immunoSEQ multiplex PCR assay. The source is immuneACCESS, and TCRdb retained only in-frame sequences with V and J called. Part of the clones is not carried over; for the studies checked, unresolved V genes explain less than half of this, and the remainder is unexplained. Recorded for this sample are some 230,000 clones; approximately 81% of them occurred a single time. The top ten constitute around 3% of the sample. Material: peripheral blood. The source of these receptors is a man aged 50 or older who had recovered from COVID-19.

The genes are TRBV30 and TRBJ1-2; 7 bases are a match to TRBD1. CDR1 is GTSNPN and CDR2 is SVGIG in the germline V gene (reference sequence). The CDR3 length is 15 residues. V trimming: 3 bases; J trimming: 4 bases; junction bases outside the gene matches: 11. The CDR3 sequence is CAWSRDSTRGYGYTF. For the CDR3, the DNA is TGTGCCTGGAGCCGGGACAGCACCCGGGGCTATGGCTACACCTTC.

This rearrangement joins TRBV29-1 to TRBJ2-1; D possibly corresponds to TRBD2 (5 bases). There are 11 residues in the CDR3. The V gene's germline CDR1 is SQVTM and CDR2 ANQGSEA. V lost 6 bases and J lost 11, with 14 bases in between. The CDR3 loop reads CSVYRTQQQFF. CDR3 in DNA: TGCAGCGTCTATAGGACTCAACAGCAGTTCTTC.

J is TRBJ2-1 and V is TRBV14; D gene ambiguous. The CDR3 loop spans 15 amino acids. The germline V and J ends were trimmed by 3 bases and 3 bases, with 12 bases remaining between them. Germline V gene data show CDR1 as SGHDN and CDR2 as FVKESK. The CDR3 region has the DNA TGTGCCAGCAGCCAGCAGGCCCTCCGCTACAATGAGCAGTTCTTC. It yields the protein CASSQQALRYNEQFF.

This chain connects TRBV4-1 to TRBJ1-6; 9 positions match TRBD1. The CDR3 totals 14 residues. Looked up from germline, CDR1 is MGHRA and CDR2 is YSYEKL. V was pared by 5 bases and J by 7 bases, with 3 bases of the junction left unmatched. This CDR3 reads CASSVGQGNSPLHF. Here the CDR3 DNA reads TGCGCCAGCAGCGTGGGACAGGGAAATTCACCCCTCCACTTT.

The chain joins TRBV30 to TRBJ1-6; tentative D call: TRBD1 (5 bases). The CDR3 is made up of 15 amino acids. Trimming took 2 bases from V and 9 from J, leaving 17 bases between them. CDR1 is GTSNPN and CDR2 is SVGIG in the germline V gene (reference sequence). The CDR3 sequence: CAWSSGDSKASPLHF. Here the CDR3 DNA reads TGTGCCTGGAGTTCGGGGGACTCTAAAGCTTCACCCCTCCACTTT.

The chain links TRBV3-1 (or the pseudogene TRBV3-2) to TRBJ1-2; the D is unclear. Germline CDR1 LGHDT, CDR2 YNNKEL (reference sequence). The length of the CDR3 is 12 residues. V was cut by 0 bases and J by 4 bases, with 3 bases left in between. CDR3 DNA: TGTGCCAGCAGCCAAGATCGCTATGGCTACACCTTC. This translates into CASSQDRYGYTF.

The V call is TRBV4-2, the J call TRBJ2-2, with D maybe TRBD2 (5 bases). Germline V lookup: CDR1 LGHNA, CDR2 YNFKEQ. Trimming stripped 4 bases from V and 4 bases from J, with 16 bases between. The CDR3 is 16 residues long. The CDR3 region is CASSPSRGGATGELFF. The DNA of the CDR3 is TGTGCCAGCAGCCCCTCGCGCGGAGGCGCCACCGGGGAGCTGTTTTTT.

This clone came up once. CDR3 sequence (DNA): TGTGCCAGTACCAACAGGGCCCTACTGCTCGATGAGCAGTTCTTC. Its protein product is CASTNRALLLDEQFF. The chain couples TRBV19 to TRBJ2-1; the D gene is possibly TRBD1 (6 bases). Trimming took 7 bases from V and 8 from J, leaving 21 bases between them. In germline, CDR1 is LNHDA, CDR2 SQIVND (reference sequence). This CDR3 has 15 residues.

This clone was counted ten times or more. The rearrangement joins TRBV11-1 to TRBJ1-1; possibly TRBD1 for D (6 bases). The CDR3 has 14 amino acids. CDR1 and CDR2 (germline): SGHAT, FQDESV (reference sequence). Trimming shortened V by 3 bases and J by 4 bases, and 12 bases separated the two germline ends. CDR3 nucleotide sequence: TGTGCCAGCAGCTTTGGGACAACAAGCACTGAAGCTTTCTTT. It is translated as CASSFGTTSTEAFF.

The chain uses TRBV3-1 (or the pseudogene TRBV3-2) and TRBJ2-5, with TRBD2 identical over 14 bases. The trim removed 1 base at V and 7 bases at J, leaving 11 bases unmatched. Germline V CDR1 and CDR2: LGHDT, YNNKEL (reference sequence). CDR3 size: 18 residues. In DNA form, the CDR3 reads TGTGCCAGCAGCCAAGGGGGGACTAGCGGGAGACTTCGGGGGACCCAGTACTTC. It specifies CASSQGGTSGRLRGTQYF.

The J gene is TRBJ2-7, the V gene TRBV15, with 15 bases that match TRBD2. Per the germline V gene, CDR1 is LNHNV and CDR2 is YYDKDF (reference sequence). This CDR3 region has 15 residues. After removal of 0 bases from V and 7 bases from J, the junction contained 1 base not matched to a gene. CDR3 bases: TGTGCCACCAGCAGAGAGGGACTAGCGGGAGGAGAGCAGTACTTC. This codes for CATSREGLAGGEQYF.

The J gene is TRBJ2-7, the V gene TRBV7-2; 8 bases align to TRBD2. The V gene's germline CDR1 is SGHTA and CDR2 FQGNSA. The CDR3 runs to 19 residues. V was clipped by 5 bases and J by 2 bases; unmatched bases: 20. The CDR3 spells CASSPPGLERVIEAYEQYF. CDR3 nucleotide sequence: TGTGCCAGCAGCCCCCCGGGACTAGAGCGGGTGATTGAGGCCTACGAGCAGTACTTC.

Only one count was recorded for this clone. The chain combines TRBV11-2 with TRBJ2-7, with 10 bases fitting TRBD2. Trimming at V came to 1 base and at J to 6 bases, leaving 6 bases not matched to a gene. The CDR3 totals 15 residues. CDR1 SGHAT and CDR2 FQNNGV come from the germline V gene. The chain's CDR3 is CASSLGASGSGEQYF. CDR3 in DNA: TGTGCCAGCAGCTTAGGCGCTAGCGGGAGCGGCGAGCAGTACTTC.

The genes are TRBV24-1 and TRBJ1-1; D unresolved. V was trimmed by 4 bases and J by 4 bases, leaving 12 bases between them. Germline loops: CDR1 KGHDR, CDR2 SFDVKD. The CDR3 is 14 residues long. CDR3 region: CATSEGGLTTEAFF. CDR3 DNA sequence: TGTGCCACCAGTGAAGGCGGATTGACCACTGAAGCTTTCTTT.

J is TRBJ2-7 and V is TRBV30, with 10 bases matching TRBD2. CDR3 length equals 13 residues. Per germline, CDR1 GTSNPN and CDR2 SVGIG (reference sequence). V dropped 3 bases and J dropped 4; count of bases not matched to a gene: 3. CDR3 residues: CAWRSSGRYEQYF. CDR3 DNA: TGTGCCTGGAGATCTAGCGGGAGATACGAGCAGTACTTC.

The chain recombines TRBV7-9 with TRBJ2-1; 8 bases match TRBD1. The V segment lost 1 base and the J segment 7 bases; nucleotides outside the gene matches: 9. The length of the CDR3 is 16 residues. Germline V CDR1 and CDR2: SEHNR, FQNEAQ (reference sequence). The CDR3 sequence is CASSLETGGLRNEQFF. The DNA for the CDR3 is TGTGCCAGCAGCTTAGAAACAGGGGGGTTGAGGAATGAGCAGTTCTTC.

The CDR3 nucleotides read TGTGCCAGCTTACTATCCCGGGACAACAATCAGCCCCAGCATTTT. It codes for CASLLSRDNNQPQHF. The chain uses TRBV2 and TRBJ1-5; TRBD1 might be the D (6 bases). Between the trimmed V and J ends, which lost 8 bases and 3 bases, there was a span of 17 bases. Looked up from germline, CDR1 is SNHLY and CDR2 is FYNNEI. This CDR3 is 15 amino acids long. Variable domain in full (rest from reference TRBV2 and TRBJ1-5): EPEVTQTPSHQVTQMGQEVILRCVPISNHLYFYWYRQILGQKVEFLVSFYNNEISEKSEIFDDQFSVERPDGSNFTLKIRSTKLEDSAMYFCASLLSRDNNQPQHFGDGTRLSIL.

The chain has TRBV18 and TRBJ2-7; 9 nucleotides match TRBD1. CDR3 length: 17 amino acids. V was pared by 3 bases and J by 3 bases, with 12 bases of the junction left unmatched. Germline values: CDR1 KGHSH, CDR2 LQKENI. The CDR3 region is CASSPLFKTGGFYEQYF. The CDR3 DNA sequence: TGTGCCAGCTCACCGCTGTTTAAGACAGGGGGTTTCTACGAGCAGTACTTC.

This clone was counted many times. The chain recombines TRBV5-1 with TRBJ2-7, with TRBD2 matching 11 bases. Trimming cost V 4 bases and J 3 bases; bases outside gene matches: 6. The CDR3 extends over 15 amino acids. Germline assignment: CDR1 SGHRS and CDR2 YFSETQ. The CDR3 here is CASSLASGRNYEQYF. Written as DNA, the CDR3 is TGCGCCAGCAGCCTGGCTAGCGGGAGGAACTACGAGCAGTACTTC.

The chain uses TRBV28 and TRBJ2-3, with 8 bases matching TRBD2. The CDR3 sequence is 14 residues long. The germline V gene encodes CDR1 MDHEN and CDR2 SYDVKM. V shed 1 base and J 9 bases; nucleotides not matched to a gene: 6. The CDR3 sequence is CASSLSETSATQYF. DNA of the CDR3: TGTGCCAGCAGTTTATCGGAGACTAGCGCGACGCAGTATTTT.

This clone was counted a single time. The J gene is TRBJ2-1, the V gene TRBV4-2, with 10 bases that match TRBD2. With V trimmed by 4 bases and J by 4 bases, 7 bases remained unmatched. The CDR3 loop spans 16 amino acids. Per the germline V gene, CDR1 is LGHNA and CDR2 is YNFKEQ. Here the CDR3 reads CASSRASSGGYNEQFF. The CDR3 nucleotides are TGTGCCAGCAGCCGAGCCTCTAGCGGGGGATACAATGAGCAGTTCTTC.

The chain employs TRBV10-1 and TRBJ2-1; 10 positions match TRBD1. V trimming: 4 bases; J trimming: 5 bases; junction bases outside the gene matches: 8. The CDR3 length is 16 residues. Germline loops: CDR1 WNHNN, CDR2 SYGVQD (reference sequence). The CDR3 loop reads CASSGKTGTGDNEQFF. The CDR3 nucleotides read TGCGCCAGCAGTGGTAAAACCGGGACAGGGGACAATGAGCAGTTCTTC.

The chain links TRBV9 to TRBJ2-1; 10 bases match TRBD2. Germline assignment: CDR1 SGDLS and CDR2 YYNGEE. J lost 7 bases, V lost 4 bases, and 2 bases had no gene match. The CDR3 sequence is 13 residues long. The CDR3 DNA reads as TGTGCCAGCAGCACGACTAGCGGGAATGAGCAGTTCTTC. It is translated as CASSTTSGNEQFF. Together with reference TRBV9 and TRBJ2-1, the CDR3 gives the full variable domain: DSGVTQTPKHLITATGQRVTLRCSPRSGDLSVYWYQQSLDQGLQFLIQYYNGEERAKGNILERFSAQQFPDLHSELNLSSLELGDSALYFCASSTTSGNEQFFGPGTRLTVL.